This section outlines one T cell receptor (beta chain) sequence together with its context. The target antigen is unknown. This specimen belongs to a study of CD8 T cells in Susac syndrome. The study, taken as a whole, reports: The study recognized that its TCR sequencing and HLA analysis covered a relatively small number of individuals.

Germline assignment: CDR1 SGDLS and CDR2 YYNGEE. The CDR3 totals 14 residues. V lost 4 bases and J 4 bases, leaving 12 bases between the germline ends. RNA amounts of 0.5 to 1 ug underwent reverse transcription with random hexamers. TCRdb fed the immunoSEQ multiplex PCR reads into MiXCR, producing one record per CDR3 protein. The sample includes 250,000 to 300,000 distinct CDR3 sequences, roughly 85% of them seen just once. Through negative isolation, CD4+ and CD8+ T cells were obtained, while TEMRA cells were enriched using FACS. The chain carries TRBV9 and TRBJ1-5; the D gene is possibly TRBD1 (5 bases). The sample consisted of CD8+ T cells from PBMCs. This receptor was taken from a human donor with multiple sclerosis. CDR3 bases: TGTGCCAGCAGCACCGGGACGGCTAATCAGCCCCAGCATTTT. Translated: CASSTGTANQPQHF.